The sequence of this TCR beta chain was determined in a study of blood T cell repertoires in COVID-19. At the level of the study: The samples span acute and convalescent COVID-19 from the United States, Italy and Spain. T cells, B-cell-depleted T cells, or PBMCs provided the cDNA or gDNA that served as material.

Original processing notes: For nucleated cells, counts were estimated from reference gene primer amplification. Method: immunoSEQ multiplex PCR; TCRdb's copy keeps in-frame clones and lacks some. V, J and clone size were drawn from that table, and D and trimming were deduced from the DNA. The sample carries roughly 150,000 clones, 75% to 90% recorded once. The CDR3 consists of 13 residues. CDR1 is SGHTA, CDR2 FQGNSA, per germline. With 1 base removed from V and 7 bases from J, the gap between germline ends came to 8 bases. V gene TRBV7-2 combines with J gene TRBJ1-3; D uncertain. The origin of this receptor is a human donor in a cohort sampled during active COVID-19. The sequenced sample consisted of peripheral blood. The CDR3 spells CASSLGAVNTIYF. DNA for the CDR3: TGTGCCAGCAGCTTAGGGGCAGTTAACACCATATATTTT.